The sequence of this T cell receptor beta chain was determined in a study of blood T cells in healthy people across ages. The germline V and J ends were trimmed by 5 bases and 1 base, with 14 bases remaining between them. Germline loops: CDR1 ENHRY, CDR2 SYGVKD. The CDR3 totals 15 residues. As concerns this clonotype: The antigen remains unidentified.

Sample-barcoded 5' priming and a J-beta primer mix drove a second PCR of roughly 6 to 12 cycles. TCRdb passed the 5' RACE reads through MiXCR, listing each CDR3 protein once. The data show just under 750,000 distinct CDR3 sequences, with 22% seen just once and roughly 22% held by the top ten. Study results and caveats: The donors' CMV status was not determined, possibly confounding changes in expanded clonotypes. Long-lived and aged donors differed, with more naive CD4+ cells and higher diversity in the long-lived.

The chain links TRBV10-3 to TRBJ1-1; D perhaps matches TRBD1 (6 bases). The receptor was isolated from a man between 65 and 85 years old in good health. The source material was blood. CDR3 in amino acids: CAISPDRLKNTEAFF. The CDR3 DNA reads TGTGCCATCAGTCCCGACAGGTTGAAGAACACTGAAGCTTTCTTT.